The 13 T cell receptor beta chains given below trace back to one sample, sequenced in a study of T-cell memory formation after mild COVID-19. TCRdb recomputed calls from the 5' RACE reads with MiXCR, one row per CDR3 protein. This sample has approximately 440,000 distinct CDR3 sequences; 20% occur once, and the top ten carry around 9.2%. Sequencing used PBMCs or a T cell subset sorted from them (not recorded which). The receptors come from an adult woman who had mild COVID-19 (a few samples of this study predate the infection). Cell type and time point are not known.

The V call is TRBV5-1, the J call TRBJ1-5; the D gene is possibly TRBD1 (6 bases). Germline V gene sequence: CDR1 SGHRS, CDR2 YFSETQ. Deletions cut 0 bases from V and 6 bases from J, with 13 bases between. This CDR3 has 15 residues. The CDR3 here is CASSLDPGTSQPQHF. CDR3 bases: TGCGCCAGCAGCTTGGATCCAGGGACAAGTCAGCCCCAGCATTTT.

This clonotype turned up a few times. This chain uses TRBV7-9 with TRBJ2-3; 8 bases agree with TRBD1. This CDR3 comprises 15 residues. Germline V CDR1 and CDR2: SEHNR, FQNEAQ (reference sequence). The trim removed 6 bases at V and 0 bases at J, leaving 5 bases unmatched. The CDR3 loop is CASRSRGPSTDTQYF. The CDR3, as DNA: TGTGCCAGCAGGTCCAGGGGGCCTAGCACAGATACGCAGTATTTT.

The sample holds a few counts of this clonotype. This sequence joins TRBV14 and TRBJ2-7; 7 bases agree with TRBD2. The V segment lost 4 bases and the J segment 9 bases; nucleotides outside the gene matches: 12. Germline V gives CDR1 SGHDN, CDR2 FVKESK. This CDR3 has 14 residues. The chain's CDR3 is CASSPTVSSGGQYF. CDR3 in DNA: TGTGCCAGCAGCCCGACAGTTTCATCGGGAGGGCAGTACTTC.

This clonotype was recorded a few times. The V call is TRBV27, the J call TRBJ2-1, with 7 bases lining up with TRBD1. Germline assignment: CDR1 MNHEY and CDR2 SMNVEV (reference sequence). This CDR3 has 14 residues. V was clipped by 5 bases and J by 7 bases; unmatched bases: 8. CDR3 sequence (DNA): TGTGCCAGCAGTCCACAGCCCAGGGGGAATGAGCAGTTCTTC. It encodes CASSPQPRGNEQFF.

In its sample, this clonotype was seen a few times. This rearrangement joins TRBV29-1 to TRBJ2-1; D remains ambiguous. The CDR3 covers 15 residues. Trimming took 1 base from V and 4 from J, leaving 14 bases between them. CDR1 and CDR2 (germline): SQVTM, ANQGSEA. CDR3 sequence reads: CSVEATLWDYNEQFF. DNA for the CDR3: TGCAGCGTTGAAGCCACCCTTTGGGATTACAATGAGCAGTTCTTC.

For the CDR3, the DNA is TGTGCCAGCAGCTTTAATCGGAAGGATGAGCAGTTCTTC. It specifies CASSFNRKDEQFF. The chain couples TRBV7-8 to TRBJ2-1; D is unresolved. Trimming took 3 bases from V and 8 from J, leaving 11 bases between them. Germline V gene sequence: CDR1 SGHVS, CDR2 FQNEAQ. CDR3 size: 13 residues.

The chain couples TRBV7-1 to TRBJ2-7; 8 nucleotides agree with TRBD2. TRBV7-1 belongs to the ORF category, with a function that is uncertain. This CDR3 is 18 amino acids long. The ends lost 3 bases at V and 2 bases at J; junction bases unmatched: 15. The CDR3 protein is CASSSPWAGGFSTYEQYF. The CDR3 DNA reads TGTGCCAGCAGCTCCCCTTGGGCGGGAGGTTTTTCCACCTACGAGCAGTACTTC.

This clonotype appeared a few times. The V gene is TRBV5-1, the J gene TRBJ2-2; 8 bases are a match to TRBD2. There are 16 residues in the CDR3. Germline CDR1 and CDR2: SGHRS and YFSETQ. The trim removed 4 bases at V and 2 bases at J, leaving 7 bases unmatched. The CDR3 region is CASSLSSGYNTGELFF. The CDR3 DNA is TGCGCCAGCAGCCTCTCTAGCGGGTACAACACCGGGGAGCTGTTTTTT. Supplemented by reference TRBV5-1 and TRBJ2-2, the full variable domain reads KAGVTQTPRYLIKTRGQQVTLSCSPISGHRSVSWYQQTPGQGLQFLFEYFSETQRNKGNFPGRFSGRQFSNSRSEMNVSTLELGDSALYLCASSLSSGYNTGELFFGEGSRLTVL.

This CDR3 is CASSKSGTGPLDEQFF. In DNA, the CDR3 is TGCGCCAGCAGCAAGTCCGGGACGGGACCTTTGGATGAGCAGTTCTTC. The gene calls are TRBV5-1 and TRBJ2-1, with D tentatively TRBD1 or TRBD2 (5 bases each). The V gene lost 4 bases and the J gene lost 8 bases, with 22 bases spanning the gap. Germline V gene data show CDR1 as SGHRS and CDR2 as YFSETQ. The CDR3 runs 16 residues.

The J gene is TRBJ2-3, the V gene TRBV27; maybe TRBD2 (7 bases). The V end lost 8 bases, the J end lost 7 bases, and 25 bases lay between the germline ends. From germline, CDR1 is MNHEY and CDR2 SMNVEV (reference sequence). The CDR3 spans 16 residues. The CDR3 reads CASRRRGGGAFNTQYF. The CDR3 nucleotides are TGTGCCAGCCGTCGGAGGGGAGGGGGGGCCTTTAATACGCAGTATTTT.

This chain links TRBV9 with TRBJ2-1, with 9 nucleotides matching TRBD2. The V gene's germline CDR1 is SGDLS and CDR2 YYNGEE. CDR3 size: 16 residues. The V gene end was trimmed by 1 base and the J gene end by 4 bases; junction bases not matched to a gene: 6. The CDR3 loop is CASSVTGTSFYNEQFF. As DNA, the CDR3 is TGTGCCAGCAGCGTAACCGGGACTAGCTTTTACAATGAGCAGTTCTTC.

V usage is TRBV7-2 and J usage is TRBJ1-6, with D possibly TRBD1 on 5 matching bases. This CDR3 is built from 14 residues. Trimming took off 4 bases at V and 14 bases at J, with 18 bases between the two ends. Per germline, CDR1 SGHTA and CDR2 FQGNSA. CDR3 residues: CASSSDSAISALHF. CDR3 DNA sequence: TGTGCCAGCAGCTCCGACAGCGCGATTTCGGCCCTCCACTTT.

This clonotype was seen a handful of times. J is TRBJ2-1 and V is TRBV4-1; 7 nucleotides match TRBD2. Germline CDR1 and CDR2: MGHRA and YSYEKL. The CDR3 extends over 15 amino acids. J was trimmed by 5 bases and V by 1 base; bases with no gene match: 5. CDR3 nucleotides: TGCGCCAGCAGCCAAGGGACTAGTCCCGACAATGAGCAGTTCTTC. Translating gives CASSQGTSPDNEQFF.